Below, 25 T cell receptor beta chains from the same sample are listed, as sequenced in a study of blood T cells in healthy people across ages. Through a sample-barcoded 5' primer and a J-beta primer mix, a second PCR was run for about 6 to 11 cycles. TCRdb re-called the 5' RACE reads with MiXCR, one entry per CDR3 protein. Of 1.8 million or so distinct CDR3 sequences listed, approximately 40% are singletons. Sequences were obtained from blood. The receptors were sampled from a human donor in good health.

This sequence joins TRBV16 and TRBJ2-3; D unresolved. Per germline, CDR1 KGHSY and CDR2 FQNENV. The CDR3 contains 15 residues. Trimming took 0 bases from V and 2 from J, leaving 9 bases between them. The CDR3 loop is CASSQSIVDTDTQYF. The DNA of the CDR3 is TGTGCCAGCAGCCAATCGATAGTTGACACAGATACGCAGTATTTT.

This chain connects TRBV14 to TRBJ2-7; D is unresolved. Trimming removed 4 bases at V and 6 bases at J, with 13 bases between. The CDR3 runs to 13 residues. CDR1 and CDR2 from the germline V gene are SGHDN and FVKESK. The CDR3 DNA sequence: TGTGCCAGCAGCCCATCAGGTGGATGCGAGCAGTACTTC. Translating gives CASSPSGGCEQYF.

The chain recombines TRBV14 with TRBJ2-7; D is possibly TRBD1 or TRBD2 (5 bases each). CDR1 SGHDN and CDR2 FVKESK come from the germline V gene. The V end was cut by 4 bases, the J end by 3 bases, with 13 bases between. The CDR3 runs 14 residues. The CDR3 loop is CASSLLGTNYEQYF. The CDR3 nucleotides are TGTGCCAGCAGCCTCCTAGGGACCAACTACGAGCAGTACTTC. The entire variable domain, with the rest obtained from reference TRBV14 and TRBJ2-7, is as follows: EAGVTQFPSHSVIEKGQTVTLRCDPISGHDNLYWYRRVMGKEIKFLLHFVKESKQDESGMPNNRFLAERTGGTYSTLKVQPAELEDSGVYFCASSLLGTNYEQYFGPGTRLTVT.

This clonotype showed up just a few times. The V gene is TRBV7-2, the J gene TRBJ2-7; D uncertain. V shed 5 bases and J shed 3 bases, with 20 bases lying between them. Germline V lookup: CDR1 SGHTA, CDR2 FQGNSA. The CDR3 contains 16 residues. CDR3 amino acids: CASSRRSDSLGYEQYF. CDR3 in DNA: TGTGCCAGCAGCCGTAGGTCAGACTCTCTGGGCTACGAGCAGTACTTC.

This chain uses TRBV5-1 with TRBJ2-5; TRBD2 aligns across 12 bases. After removal of 4 bases from V and 4 bases from J, the junction contained 5 bases not matched to a gene. The CDR3 length is 15 residues. Germline V gives CDR1 SGHRS, CDR2 YFSETQ. Written as DNA, the CDR3 is TGCGCCAGCAGCACAGGACTAGCGGGGCGAGAGACCCAGTACTTC. Its translation: CASSTGLAGRETQYF. The variable domain in full, with the rest retrieved from reference TRBV5-1 and TRBJ2-5, is KAGVTQTPRYLIKTRGQQVTLSCSPISGHRSVSWYQQTPGQGLQFLFEYFSETQRNKGNFPGRFSGRQFSNSRSEMNVSTLELGDSALYLCASSTGLAGRETQYFGPGTRLLVL.

V is TRBV5-5 and J is TRBJ2-1, with D hard to call. This CDR3 contains 15 residues. Germline-derived CDR1 and CDR2 are SGHKS and YYEKEE (reference sequence). The germline V and J ends were trimmed by 3 bases and 10 bases, with 20 bases remaining between them. DNA of the CDR3: TGTGCCAGCAGCTCCTATTTTGGAAATACGGGCGAGCAGTTCTTC. Translating it yields CASSSYFGNTGEQFF.

The table lists this clonotype with a count of one. The chain links TRBV12-3 or TRBV12-4 to TRBJ1-2; TRBD1 aligns across 10 bases. Trimming removed 8 bases from V and 6 bases from J; junction bases left unmatched: 15. This CDR3 has 16 amino acids. The CDR3: CASGPGTGVRGDGYTF. CDR3 nucleotides: TGTGCCAGCGGTCCCGGGACAGGGGTACGGGGAGATGGCTACACCTTC.

As for this clonotype: A junction boundary mismatches the germline segment, possibly from a read error. This chain joins TRBV27 and TRBJ2-1, with D possibly being TRBD1 (5 bases). CDR3 length: 14 residues. CDR1 is MNHEY, CDR2 SMNVEV, per germline (reference sequence). Here the CDR3 reads CTSSLLQGNNEQFF. The CDR3 coding sequence is TGTACCAGCAGTTTGCTCCAGGGAAACAATGAGCAGTTCTTC.

The gene calls are TRBV2 and TRBJ1-2; D not resolved. The V end lost 8 bases, the J end lost 0 bases, and 13 bases lay between the germline ends. The CDR3 has 14 residues. Germline-derived CDR1 and CDR2 are SNHLY and FYNNEI. The CDR3 is CASRTRESNYGYTF. CDR3 in DNA: TGTGCCAGCCGGACCCGGGAGTCTAACTATGGCTACACCTTC.

This clonotype was picked up a small number of times. V gene TRBV20-1 combines with J gene TRBJ2-1; D is ambiguous. Per germline, CDR1 DFQATT and CDR2 SNEGSKA (reference sequence). The CDR3 sequence is 11 residues long. V lost 5 bases, J lost 8 bases, and 10 bases lay in between. CDR3 DNA: TGCAGTGCTCAAGATCTGGATGAGCAGTTCTTC. Encoded protein: CSAQDLDEQFF.

In its sample, this clonotype was seen a few times. The CDR3 DNA sequence: TGTGCCAGCAGCCAAGATCAATTATCAGAGCAGTTCTTC. Translation gives CASSQDQLSEQFF. The chain is built from TRBV4-2 and TRBJ2-1; D is unclear. This CDR3 comprises 13 residues. Trimming took 0 bases from V and 10 from J, leaving 10 bases between them. The germline gives CDR1 LGHNA, CDR2 YNFKEQ.

This clonotype was seen a handful of times. The chain recombines TRBV20-1 with TRBJ1-2; 8 nucleotides line up with TRBD1. The CDR3 length is 17 residues. The V gene end was trimmed by 6 bases and the J gene end by 6 bases; junction bases not matched to a gene: 21. Germline V gene lookup returns CDR1 DFQATT and CDR2 SNEGSKA (reference sequence). CDR3 sequence (DNA): TGCAGTGCCCCTCCAAGGGCAGGGGGCGCTAAGAGGAATGGCTACACCTTC. As protein: CSAPPRAGGAKRNGYTF.

The chain has TRBV19 and TRBJ2-6; D is unresolved. Trimming took 1 base from V and 2 from J, leaving 6 bases between them. Germline V gene lookup returns CDR1 LNHDA and CDR2 SQIVND (reference sequence). CDR3 length: 15 amino acids. CDR3 bases: TGTGCCAGTAGTATAGCGGGTACTGGGGCCAACGTCCTGACTTTC. As protein: CASSIAGTGANVLTF.

A few counts support this clonotype. This chain uses TRBV4-2 with TRBJ2-1; 9 nucleotides agree with TRBD2. The CDR3 runs 15 residues. Losses at the gene ends were 6 bases for V and 5 bases for J; bases not matched to a gene: 8. Germline V CDR1 and CDR2: LGHNA, YNFKEQ. The CDR3 sequence: CASRRAGGKDNEQFF. CDR3 nucleotide sequence: TGTGCCAGCAGGCGAGCGGGGGGCAAGGACAATGAGCAGTTCTTC.

This sequence joins TRBV5-8 and TRBJ2-3; D is ambiguous. This CDR3 spans 13 amino acids. Germline V lookup: CDR1 SGHTS, CDR2 YDEGEE. The ends were cut back, 4 bases at V and 4 bases at J, with 10 bases in the middle. The CDR3 is CASSPSWADTQYF. The CDR3, as DNA: TGTGCCAGCAGCCCCTCTTGGGCAGATACGCAGTATTTT.

This clonotype came up a few times. This chain connects TRBV5-1 to TRBJ2-4; 8 bases map to TRBD1. CDR1 SGHRS and CDR2 YFSETQ come from the germline V gene. The CDR3 is 17 amino acids. The V gene end was trimmed by 3 bases and the J gene end by 1 base; junction bases not matched to a gene: 9. This chain's CDR3 is CASSSHTGGTAKNIQYF. For the CDR3, the DNA is TGCGCCAGCAGCTCTCATACAGGGGGAACGGCCAAAAACATTCAGTACTTC.

The genes are TRBV7-2 and TRBJ1-2, with a weak D call TRBD1 (6 bases). The CDR3 runs to 15 residues. V was trimmed by 1 base and J by 4 bases, leaving 13 bases between them. CDR1 and CDR2 (germline): SGHTA, FQGNSA. The CDR3 spells CASSLEGGAVYGYTF. Here the CDR3 DNA reads TGTGCCAGCAGCTTAGAAGGGGGGGCAGTCTATGGCTACACCTTC. Supplemented by reference TRBV7-2 and TRBJ1-2, the full variable domain reads GAGVSQSPSNKVTEKGKDVELRCDPISGHTALYWYRQSLGQGLEFLIYFQGNSAPDKSGLPSDRFSAERTGGSVSTLTIQRTQQEDSAVYLCASSLEGGAVYGYTFGSGTRLTVV.

This clonotype turned up a few times. V usage is TRBV7-8 and J usage is TRBJ2-4, with TRBD1 identical over 7 bases. The DNA end lines up better with TRBJ2-7; the J call may be wrong. The CDR3 extends over 14 amino acids. Germline CDR1 and CDR2: SGHVS and FQNEAQ. CDR3 DNA sequence: TGTGCCAGCACCCCGGGACAGTTTAGAAACGAGCAGTACTTC. Protein: CASTPGQFRNEQYF.

In its sample, this clonotype was seen a few times. The chain recombines TRBV7-3 with TRBJ2-5; TRBD2 might be the D (5 bases). The DNA end lines up better with TRBJ2-7; the J call may be wrong. This CDR3 is 13 amino acids long. Germline CDR1 is SGHTA and CDR2 is FQGTGA. The CDR3 DNA sequence: TGTGCCAGCAGCTTAAACCCGGGATACGAGCAGTACTTC. It encodes CASSLNPGYEQYF.

In its sample, this clonotype was seen a few times. The J gene is TRBJ1-2, the V gene TRBV28; TRBD1 matches 7 bases. CDR1 and CDR2 (germline): MDHEN, SYDVKM. The V gene end was trimmed by 6 bases and the J gene end by 4 bases; junction bases not matched to a gene: 5. The CDR3 has 13 amino acids. The CDR3 coding sequence is TGTGCCAGCAGAGGGGGACAGTCCTATGGCTACACCTTC. Residues: CASRGGQSYGYTF.

This chain links TRBV4-3 with TRBJ1-1; tentatively, D is TRBD1 (6 bases). The length of the CDR3 is 15 residues. The germline V gene has CDR1 LGHNA and CDR2 YSLEER. The ends were cut back, 1 base at V and 2 bases at J, with 11 bases in the middle. The CDR3 reads CASSQVRTANTEAFF. The CDR3 nucleotides read TGCGCCAGCAGCCAAGTCAGGACAGCCAACACTGAAGCTTTCTTT.

This clonotype occurred a few times. The chain employs TRBV6-2 or TRBV6-3 and TRBJ2-1; D call uncertain. This CDR3 is 14 amino acids long. Germline values: CDR1 MNHEY, CDR2 SVGEGT. V gave up 10 bases and J gave up 3 bases, with 16 bases separating them. CDR3 sequence: CAISPRIYYNEQFF. In DNA form, the CDR3 reads TGTGCCATTTCTCCTCGGATCTACTACAATGAGCAGTTCTTC.

This chain links TRBV20-1 with TRBJ1-1; D uncertain. The V end was cut by 6 bases, the J end by 2 bases, with 19 bases between. Germline V gene sequence: CDR1 DFQATT, CDR2 SNEGSKA (reference sequence). This CDR3 is built from 15 residues. The CDR3 loop is CSAASPDEGNTEAFF. In DNA, the CDR3 is TGCAGTGCCGCTTCCCCCGACGAGGGAAACACTGAAGCTTTCTTT.

V usage is TRBV28 and J usage is TRBJ1-2; 11 bases fit TRBD1. The CDR3 has 17 residues. V dropped 1 base and J dropped 3; count of bases not matched to a gene: 7. Germline V lookup: CDR1 MDHEN, CDR2 SYDVKM. The CDR3 DNA follows: TGTGCCAGCAGTTTATACGGGACAGGGGGTAACGACTATGGCTACACCTTC. Amino acid sequence: CASSLYGTGGNDYGYTF.

The chain couples TRBV5-1 to TRBJ2-1, with 10 bases lining up with TRBD2. The CDR3 is 15 amino acids. The junction had 6 bases not matched to a gene; V was cut back by 1 base and J by 8 bases. Per germline, CDR1 SGHRS and CDR2 YFSETQ. CDR3 sequence: CASSLRAGGPDEQFF. The CDR3 region has the DNA TGCGCCAGCAGCTTGAGAGCGGGGGGGCCAGATGAGCAGTTCTTC.